This TCR beta chain originates from a study of breast tumors, draining lymph nodes, adjacent tissues (dated by TCRdb to the mid-2010s). Looking at the study overall: In breast cancer patients, the study compared the TCR beta repertoires of tumor, adjacent nontumor tissue and axillary lymph nodes. In human breast cancer, the study set out to assess how tumor, surrounding tissue and draining lymph node repertoires relate to one another and whether T cells might be exchanged between them.

Sequenced using an Illumina HiSeq 2000. Multiplex PCR amplification was used to generate the TCR beta chain libraries. The amplified TCR beta chain products were analyzed by high-throughput sequencing. The raw public reads went through TCRdb reprocessing: fastp at Q25, MiXCR clone calling, in-frame beta chains kept. Rows are combined by CDR3 protein, so each entry shows the most common genes and DNA. The sample table lists about 100,000 distinct CDR3 sequences, 21% of them with a count of one. Together, the top ten hold around 1.3% of the sample. Broader findings and caveats from the paper: Tumors showed preferential V and J gene usage, and their T-cell repertoire diversity fell below that of lymph nodes yet above that of nontumor tissue. The conclusion that tumor T cells originate in lymph nodes was presented as consistent with a hypothesis rather than as directly demonstrated. The data were considered consistent with most tumor T cells being derived from the lymph node and subsequently expanding within tumor tissue. Tumor and nontumor tissue repertoires were found to be significantly more similar in luminal-like than in basal-like breast cancer.

Lymph node samples were obtained from the axillary draining lymph nodes of breast cancer patients. In regard to this clonotype: Its antigen has not been determined. The record has no base qualities; no much larger clone is one base away.

Including the terminal cysteine and phenylalanine, the CDR3 comprises 16 residues. Only the CDR3 region is kept as DNA, spanning 48 bases read in frame from base 1. The germline V and J ends show losses of 1 base and 4 bases respectively, and no gene match explains 3 bases of the junction. CDR1 and CDR2 are read off the germline V gene as SGHDT and YYEEEE. The sample taken for sequencing was axillary lymph node tissue. Recombination joined TRBV5-6 with TRBJ2-1; 12 bases in the junction line up with TRBD2. The clonotype originates from a female donor with breast cancer. Some clones in this sample may be carry-over from other donors' samples. The CDR3 here reads CASSLYLAGGYNEQFF. The DNA sequence is as follows: TGTGCCAGCAGCTTGTACCTAGCGGGAGGGTACAATGAGCAGTTCTTC.